The T cell receptor (beta chain) described here comes from a study of T cell changes during pregnancy in multiple sclerosis. CDR3 length equals 17 residues. CDR1 is SGHVS, CDR2 FQNEAQ, per germline. V lost 1 base, J lost 3 bases, and 11 bases stayed unmatched. Profiling relied on immunoSEQ multiplex PCR, and the TCRdb table lists in-frame clones only, not all of them. The sample yields tens of thousands of clones, 80% to 95% seen once. The starting material was CD4+ T cells from peripheral blood mononuclear cells, obtained after pregnancy. The V and J genes are TRBV7-8 and TRBJ1-2, with TRBD1 matching over 7 bases. The TCR originated in a female donor in good health, enrolled as a control in a pregnancy study. This chain's CDR3 is CASSLEGQNSLYYGYTF. Here the CDR3 DNA reads TGTGCCAGCAGCTTAGAGGGACAGAATTCCTTATACTATGGCTACACCTTC. Using reference TRBV7-8 and TRBJ1-2 for the parts outside the CDR3, the full variable domain is GAGVSQSPRYKVAKRGQDVALRCDPISGHVSLFWYQQALGQGPEFLTYFQNEAQLDKSGLPSDRFFAERPEGSVSTLKIQRTQQEDSAVYLCASSLEGQNSLYYGYTFGSGTRLTVV.